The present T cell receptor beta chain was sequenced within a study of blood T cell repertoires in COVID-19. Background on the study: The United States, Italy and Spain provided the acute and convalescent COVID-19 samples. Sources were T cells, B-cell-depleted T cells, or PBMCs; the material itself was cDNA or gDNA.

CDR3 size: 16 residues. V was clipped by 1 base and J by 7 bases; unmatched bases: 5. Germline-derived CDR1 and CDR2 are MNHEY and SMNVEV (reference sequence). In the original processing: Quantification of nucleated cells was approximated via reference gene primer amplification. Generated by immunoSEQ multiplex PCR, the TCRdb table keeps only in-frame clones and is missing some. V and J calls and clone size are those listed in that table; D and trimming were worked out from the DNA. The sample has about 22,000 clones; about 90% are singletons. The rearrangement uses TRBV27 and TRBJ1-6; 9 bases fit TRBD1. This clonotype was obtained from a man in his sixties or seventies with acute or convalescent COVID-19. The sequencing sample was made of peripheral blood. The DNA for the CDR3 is TGTGCCAGCAGTTTATTTTGGACAGGGGCAAATTCACCCCTCCACTTT. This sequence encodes CASSLFWTGANSPLHF.